This T cell receptor (beta chain) was profiled in a study of cytomegalovirus exposure and HLA in healthy donors. Study as a whole: In an earlier analysis, 90 million to 130 million unique TCR beta sequences were found from some 200 million T cells. Most donors, 80% to 90% of more than 300 genotyped, fell in the Caucasian-associated ancestry cluster.

Amplification used 60 Vbeta primers and 13 Jbeta primers. TCRdb's table, derived via immunoSEQ multiplex PCR, lists solely in-frame clones and lacks some. The table lists about 160,000 clones, roughly 85% of them singletons. This CDR3 comprises 13 residues. Per the germline V gene, CDR1 is MNHEY and CDR2 is SVGAGI. V gave up 4 bases and J gave up 4 bases, with 8 bases separating them. Though nominally healthy at sampling, donors likely had unrecorded immune exposures. The rearrangement uses TRBV6-5 and TRBJ2-1; D gene unclear. The sequencing sample was made of PBMCs. The TCR sequence derives from a male donor in good health and CMV-seropositive. This chain's CDR3 is CASSFNWYNEQFF. The CDR3 nucleotides are TGTGCCAGCAGTTTTAACTGGTACAATGAGCAGTTCTTC.